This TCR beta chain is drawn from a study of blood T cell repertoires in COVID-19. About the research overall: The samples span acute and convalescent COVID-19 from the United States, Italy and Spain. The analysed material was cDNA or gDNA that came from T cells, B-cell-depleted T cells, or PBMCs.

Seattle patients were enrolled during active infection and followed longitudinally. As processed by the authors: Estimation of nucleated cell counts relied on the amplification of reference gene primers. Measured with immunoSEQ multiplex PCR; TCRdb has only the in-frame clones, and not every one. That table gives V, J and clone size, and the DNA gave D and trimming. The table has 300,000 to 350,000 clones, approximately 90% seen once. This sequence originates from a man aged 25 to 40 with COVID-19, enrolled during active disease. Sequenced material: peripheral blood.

The DNA for the CDR3 is TGTGCCAGCAGTTATAACCCTTTGGGGGCAGAGGATCAGCCCCAGCATTTT. Protein product: CASSYNPLGAEDQPQHF. The chain is built from TRBV6-2 or TRBV6-3 and TRBJ1-5, with TRBD1 as a possible D gene (6 bases). Germline V gene sequence: CDR1 MNHEY, CDR2 SVGEGT. This CDR3 spans 17 amino acids. Trimming took 3 bases from V and 5 from J, leaving 20 bases between them.